This TCR beta chain is from a study of cytomegalovirus exposure and HLA in healthy donors. Study overall: Most genotyped donors, roughly 80% of 398, had Caucasian-associated genetic ancestry. General observations from the study: The productive fraction for most TCR beta V segments was about 87% or about 30% in an earlier analysis. Cytomegalovirus status was reportedly diagnosed by the classifier with high sensitivity and specificity.

Germline V CDR1 and CDR2: MGHDK, SYGVNS. This CDR3 is built from 16 residues. V lost 5 bases to trimming and J lost 1 base; unmatched junction nucleotides: 4. This clone was detected a few times. Its antigen is not known. 13 Jbeta primers and 60 Vbeta primers were used for the PCR. Profiling relied on immunoSEQ multiplex PCR, and the TCRdb table lists in-frame clones only, not all of them. The table lists around 85,000 clones, more than 70% of them singletons, with around 3.9% in the top ten. V usage is TRBV25-1 and J usage is TRBJ2-5; the match to TRBD2 covers 13 bases. Sequencing was done on a sample of PBMCs. This receptor was identified in a man in his fifties or sixties in good health and CMV-seronegative. CDR3 DNA: TGTGCCAGCAGTCTCCGACTAGCGGGGGGCCAAGAGACCCAGTACTTC. Protein: CASSLRLAGGQETQYF.